The clone carrying this TCR beta chain has a count of ten or more. Time point of the sample: persistent/refractory GD, antithyroid drugs over 5 years with positive TRAb. RNA from PBMCs was the source of the TCR library. Diagnosis followed American Thyroid Association guidelines for Graves' disease. This record comes from a study of regulatory T cells in long-lasting Graves disease. Across the study: Persistent Graves' disease denoted over 5 years of antithyroid drugs plus positive TSH receptor antibodies.

Arm-PCR of CDR3 regions and iRepertoire HTBI primers were the basis on which TCR beta libraries were built. TCRdb reprocessed the multiplex PCR reads with MiXCR, giving one entry per CDR3 protein. The data contain approximately 400,000 distinct CDR3 sequences, about a fifth of them seen just once; the ten biggest clones take up less than 25%. The CDR3 contains 15 residues. The junction had 8 bases not matched to a gene; V was cut back by 3 bases and J by 3 bases. The germline CDR1 and CDR2 sequences are MDHEN and SYDVKM. The sequence came from a female donor with Graves disease. This chain connects TRBV28 to TRBJ2-7; 7 nucleotides line up with TRBD1. The sample consisted of peripheral blood mononuclear cells (PBMCs), taken when the disease was refractory, from a patient treated with antithyroid drugs. CDR3 region: CASSFGTVVGYEQYF. As DNA, the CDR3 is TGTGCCAGCAGTTTCGGGACAGTAGTAGGCTACGAGCAGTACTTC.